This T cell receptor (beta chain) was sequenced during a study of blood T cell repertoires in COVID-19 (TCRdb year 2020). At the level of the whole study: Collaborator samples came from the United States, Italy and Spain and covered acute and convalescent phases of COVID-19. A de-identified subject ID, COVID-19 status, age in years and sex were almost always included in the sample metadata. Deeply sampled blood TCRbeta repertoires from subjects exposed to, actively infected with, or recovered from COVID-19 were included in the dataset. Where available, HLA class I and class II types were taken from metadata supplied by the sample provider and were not determined by assay-based typing. Samples came from the ongoing ImmuneRACE study (first 160 participants) plus 1,254 subjects from 6 global collaborators. The repertoires were released in a freely available public database intended as a resource for research on the immune response to SARS-CoV-2. The material from the prospective study consisted of cDNA or gDNA derived from T cells, B-cell-depleted T cells, or PBMCs. Findings and caveats that apply to the study as a whole: Clinical and demographic metadata were provided uncurated, with the amount varying by source and participant.

Whole blood was collected in K2EDTA tubes by collaborating institutions according to the institutions' own protocols. For TCRbeta analysis, collaborators shipped samples as frozen whole blood, isolated PBMCs, or DNA extracted from either of those sample types. As regards this clone: It has no known antigen specificity. No base qualities exist here, and no much larger clone lies one base off it.

TCRbeta CDR3 regions were amplified from genomic DNA using the immunoSEQ Assay, a bias-controlled multiplex PCR. As for the authors' bioinformatics: Within the assay, amplification of reference gene primers was used to estimate how many nucleated cells each sample contained. To quantify the absolute abundance of each unique TCRbeta CDR3 rearrangement, sequence reads were collapsed and filtered. For each sample, productive Simpson clonality was calculated as the square root of Simpson's diversity index over productive rearrangements. TCRdb retrieved this table from immuneACCESS and kept in-frame rearrangements only. Not all clones are present; in checked studies, unresolved V genes account for under half, and no reason is known for the remainder. The DNA gave D and trimming, while V, J and clone size come from that table. Across this sample there are under 250,000 clones, with around 82% seen only once. 10% to 15% of the sample comes from the top ten.

For CDR1 and CDR2, the germline V gene (reference sequence) lists DFQATT and SNEGSKA. The CDR3, cysteine through phenylalanine, is 13 amino acids long. Just CDR3 DNA is preserved here, 39 bases in frame from base 1. The germline V and J ends show losses of 3 bases and 6 bases respectively, and no gene match explains 5 bases of the junction. The TCR sequence derives from a human donor in a cohort sampled during active COVID-19. The rearrangement joined TRBV20-1 to TRBJ1-5; 7 bases in between match TRBD1. Sequenced: peripheral blood. Read as DNA, the sequence is TGCAGTGCTAGTCCGGCAGGGGGTCAGCCCCAGCATTTT. Its protein product is CSASPAGGQPQHF.